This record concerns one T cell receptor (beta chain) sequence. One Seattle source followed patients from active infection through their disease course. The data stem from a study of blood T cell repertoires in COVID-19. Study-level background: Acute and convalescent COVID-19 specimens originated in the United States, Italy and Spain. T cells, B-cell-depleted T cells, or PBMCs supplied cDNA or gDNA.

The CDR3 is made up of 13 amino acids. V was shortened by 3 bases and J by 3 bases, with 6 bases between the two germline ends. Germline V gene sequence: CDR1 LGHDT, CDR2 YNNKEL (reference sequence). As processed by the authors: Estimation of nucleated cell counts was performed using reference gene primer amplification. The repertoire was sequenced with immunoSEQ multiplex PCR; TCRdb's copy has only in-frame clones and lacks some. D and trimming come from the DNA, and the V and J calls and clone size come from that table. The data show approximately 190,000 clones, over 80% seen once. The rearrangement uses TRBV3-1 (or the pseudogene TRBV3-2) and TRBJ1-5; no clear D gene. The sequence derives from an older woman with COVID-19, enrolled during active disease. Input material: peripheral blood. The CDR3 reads CASSQDYNQPQHF. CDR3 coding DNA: TGTGCCAGCAGCCAGGACTACAATCAGCCCCAGCATTTT.